A single sample is the source of the 27 T cell receptor beta chains below, sequenced in a study of PD-L1 blockade in urothelial cancer (dated by TCRdb to the late 2010s). The receptor library was made with the immunoSEQ multiplex PCR assay. The table was pulled from immuneACCESS by TCRdb, which kept in-frame rearrangements only. Such tables lose some clones; where checked, under half of the loss comes from unresolved V genes, and the rest has no known cause. Within this sample are approximately 48,000 clones, with approximately 83% of them counted one time only. Clones ranked in the top ten supply roughly 17% of the sample. The sequencing here drew on PBMCs, taken around atezolizumab (anti-PD-L1) treatment. The receptors were gathered from a man in his 60s with urothelial cancer.

The V call is TRBV11-3, the J call TRBJ1-4; 8 nucleotides match TRBD1. The junction had 13 bases not matched to a gene; V was cut back by 5 bases and J by 8 bases. Germline CDR1 and CDR2: SGHNT and YENEEA. The CDR3 is 16 residues long. The CDR3 sequence is CASSPAWTGYEEKLFF. Written as DNA, the CDR3 is TGTGCCAGCAGCCCCGCCTGGACAGGGTATGAGGAAAAACTGTTTTTT.

The chain joins TRBV7-3 to TRBJ2-1, with D possibly TRBD2 on 6 matching bases. Per the germline V gene, CDR1 is SGHTA and CDR2 is FQGTGA. V was cut by 3 bases and J by 7 bases, with 10 bases left in between. CDR3 length: 13 residues. The CDR3 sequence: CASSLGLQNEQFF. CDR3 sequence (DNA): TGTGCCAGCAGCTTGGGACTCCAGAATGAGCAGTTCTTC.

The genes are TRBV13 and TRBJ1-4; TRBD1 aligns across 8 bases. Germline trimming cut 6 bases from V and 5 bases from J; bases unmatched to any gene: 11. The CDR3 spans 16 residues. The germline V gene encodes CDR1 PRHDT and CDR2 FYEKMQ (reference sequence). The chain's CDR3 is CASSHRRTGKNEKLFF. The CDR3 bases are TGTGCCAGCAGTCACCGACGGACAGGGAAAAATGAAAAACTGTTTTTT. The whole variable domain, remainder taken from reference TRBV13 and TRBJ1-4, is AAGVIQSPRHLIKEKRETATLKCYPIPRHDTVYWYQQGPGQDPQFLISFYEKMQSDKGSIPDRFSAQQFSDYHSELNMSSLELGDSALYFCASSHRRTGKNEKLFFGSGTQLSVL.

The chain couples TRBV29-1 to TRBJ2-3; D remains unclear. This CDR3 comprises 12 residues. V was pared by 4 bases and J by 6 bases, with 11 bases between. The germline V gene has CDR1 SQVTM and CDR2 ANQGSEA. CDR3: CSVGLAIDTQYF. CDR3 nucleotide sequence: TGCAGCGTTGGGCTCGCAATTGATACGCAGTATTTT.

The chain has TRBV7-3 and TRBJ2-2; D unresolved. In germline, CDR1 is SGHTA, CDR2 FQGTGA. V lost 5 bases and J lost 5, with 6 bases in between. The CDR3 extends over 12 amino acids. CDR3 residues: CASSPLTGELFF. In DNA form, the CDR3 reads TGTGCCAGCAGCCCGCTAACCGGGGAGCTGTTTTTT.

This rearrangement joins TRBV11-3 to TRBJ2-7, with a weak D call TRBD2 (7 bases). Germline lookup yields CDR1 SGHNT and CDR2 YENEEA. The length of the CDR3 is 15 residues. Trimming left V 5 bases short and J 4 bases short, with 18 bases between. DNA for the CDR3: TGTGCCAGCAGCGAGACGGGGGGCGGGGGTTACGAGCAGTACTTC. This codes for CASSETGGGGYEQYF.

The CDR3 here is CASSLGQGARLVGELFF. CDR3 nucleotide sequence: TGCGCCAGCAGCCTTGGACAGGGGGCTCGTTTAGTCGGGGAGCTGTTTTTT. The chain links TRBV4-1 to TRBJ2-2; 11 bases are shared with TRBD1. After removal of 4 bases from V and 7 bases from J, the junction contained 11 bases not matched to a gene. Germline CDR1 reads MGHRA; CDR2 reads YSYEKL. The CDR3 totals 17 residues.

The sample holds one count of this clone. The chain has TRBV6-5 and TRBJ2-1, with D unresolved. CDR1 is MNHEY and CDR2 is SVGAGI in the germline V gene. The CDR3 consists of 15 residues. V was cut by 7 bases and J by 5 bases, with 18 bases left in between. CDR3 DNA sequence: TGTGCCAGCAACCGGTCCCCTAAATCCCACAATGAGCAGTTCTTC. It encodes CASNRSPKSHNEQFF.

The rearrangement uses TRBV5-6 and TRBJ2-1; 7 bases are a match to TRBD1. Germline V gives CDR1 SGHDT, CDR2 YYEEEE. The CDR3 consists of 17 residues. The V and J ends lost 5 bases and 8 bases, in that order; junction bases with no gene match: 19. The DNA of the CDR3 is TGTGCCAGCAGTTTCCTAACAGGGGAGAGAGGGGATGATGAGCAGTTCTTC. Translating it yields CASSFLTGERGDDEQFF.

The chain links TRBV6-5 to TRBJ1-2, with D possibly matching TRBD1 (5 bases). The CDR3 contains 15 residues. V was clipped by 7 bases and J by 0 bases, with 15 bases between them. CDR1 and CDR2 (germline): MNHEY, SVGAGI. The CDR3 region is CASNSNGHANYGYTF. The CDR3 DNA is TGTGCCAGCAACTCTAACGGACACGCTAACTATGGCTACACCTTC.

V gene TRBV5-5 combines with J gene TRBJ2-7, with D maybe TRBD1 (6 bases). V was shortened by 0 bases and J by 4 bases, with 11 bases between the two germline ends. Germline loops: CDR1 SGHKS, CDR2 YYEKEE (reference sequence). The CDR3 is made up of 14 amino acids. CDR3 sequence reads: CASSLAGQRYEQYF. The CDR3 nucleotides are TGTGCCAGCAGCTTGGCCGGACAGAGGTACGAGCAGTACTTC.

The chain is built from TRBV18 and TRBJ1-1; D may be TRBD1 (6 bases). Trimming shortened V by 3 bases and J by 3 bases, and 17 bases separated the two germline ends. This CDR3 is 16 amino acids long. Germline values: CDR1 KGHSH, CDR2 LQKENI. CDR3 protein: CASSPGKGGGDTEAFF. CDR3 DNA: TGTGCCAGCTCACCCGGGAAGGGGGGAGGGGACACTGAAGCTTTCTTT.

The chain carries TRBV5-1 and TRBJ2-5; 8 nucleotides align to TRBD1. CDR1 is SGHRS and CDR2 is YFSETQ in the germline V gene. This CDR3 region has 15 residues. Trimming at V came to 3 bases and at J to 2 bases, leaving 6 bases not matched to a gene. The CDR3 loop is CASSWRQGRQETQYF. As DNA, the CDR3 is TGCGCCAGCAGCTGGAGACAGGGGAGGCAAGAGACCCAGTACTTC.

The genes are TRBV4-2 and TRBJ2-3; 13 positions match TRBD2. The CDR3 totals 18 residues. Germline lookup yields CDR1 LGHNA and CDR2 YNFKEQ. Trimming removed 2 bases from V and 4 bases from J; junction bases left unmatched: 9. The CDR3 nucleotides are TGTGCCAGCAGCCAAAGGACTAGCGGGAGAACTGGAGCAGATACGCAGTATTTT. This encodes CASSQRTSGRTGADTQYF.

This chain connects TRBV6-5 to TRBJ2-1; 8 bases are shared with TRBD1. V lost 6 bases and J lost 13; bases outside the gene matches: 17. Germline CDR1 reads MNHEY; CDR2 reads SVGAGI. The CDR3 sequence is 15 residues long. The CDR3 DNA sequence: TGTGCCAGCAGCCTTCCCGGGACAGGAGTCGGTGAACAGTTCTTC. The encoded protein is CASSLPGTGVGEQFF.

The chain couples TRBV5-1 to TRBJ2-5; 7 positions match TRBD2. In germline, CDR1 is SGHRS, CDR2 YFSETQ. V was pared by 0 bases and J by 2 bases, with 4 bases of the junction left unmatched. The CDR3 has 15 residues. CDR3 region: CASSLGGTTQETQYF. The CDR3 region has the DNA TGCGCCAGCAGCTTGGGGGGGACTACTCAAGAGACCCAGTACTTC.

V is TRBV9 and J is TRBJ2-1, with 8 bases aligning to TRBD2. This CDR3 spans 15 amino acids. Trimming took 3 bases from V and 1 from J; bases not matched to a gene: 3. Germline V CDR1 and CDR2: SGDLS, YYNGEE. CDR3 nucleotide sequence: TGTGCCAGCAGCGCCGGGGGGGGGTCCTACAATGAGCAGTTCTTC. Encoded protein: CASSAGGGSYNEQFF.

This sequence joins TRBV7-9 and TRBJ2-7; 11 bases line up with TRBD2. Germline assignment: CDR1 SEHNR and CDR2 FQNEAQ (reference sequence). The CDR3 is 14 amino acids. Losses at the gene ends were 3 bases for V and 6 bases for J; bases not matched to a gene: 4. The chain's CDR3 is CASSFSGRDLEQYF. The DNA of the CDR3 is TGTGCCAGCAGCTTTAGCGGGAGGGACCTCGAGCAGTACTTC.

The CDR3 loop is CASPGTAPSTDTQYF. DNA of the CDR3: TGTGCCAGCCCCGGGACTGCTCCTAGCACAGATACGCAGTATTTT. The chain joins TRBV6-1 to TRBJ2-3, with D possibly being TRBD2 (6 bases). Germline V gives CDR1 MNHNS, CDR2 SASEGT. The CDR3 extends over 15 amino acids. The V and J ends lost 8 bases and 0 bases respectively, with 15 bases between them.

V is TRBV4-2 and J is TRBJ2-5; 13 positions agree with TRBD2. V was pared by 5 bases and J by 8 bases, with 11 bases of the junction left unmatched. The CDR3 runs to 16 residues. Per germline, CDR1 LGHNA and CDR2 YNFKEQ. CDR3 loop: CASSARLAGGPPTQYF. The CDR3 nucleotides read TGTGCCAGCAGCGCGAGACTAGCGGGGGGCCCCCCAACCCAGTACTTC.

This clone was seen more than once but under ten times. The chain uses TRBV6-1 and TRBJ2-3; 12 bases are a match to TRBD2. CDR3 length equals 14 residues. V lost 8 bases and J lost 3; bases outside the gene matches: 3. Germline lookup yields CDR1 MNHNS and CDR2 SASEGT. For the CDR3, the DNA is TGTGCCAGCGGTGGACTAGCGGGGACAGATACGCAGTATTTT. It encodes CASGGLAGTDTQYF.

The chain joins TRBV5-6 to TRBJ2-3; no firm D call. The CDR3 runs to 14 residues. V lost 4 bases and J 2 bases, leaving 11 bases between the germline ends. CDR1 and CDR2 (germline): SGHDT, YYEEEE. The CDR3 loop reads CASSRHGSTDTQYF. The CDR3 bases are TGTGCCAGCAGCCGACACGGATCCACAGATACGCAGTATTTT.

This clone was detected only once. In DNA, the CDR3 is TGTGCCAGCAGCTCGAGGGTGACTAGCCGAAGCGGAGAGACCCAGTACTTC. Translation gives CASSSRVTSRSGETQYF. The chain links TRBV7-9 to TRBJ2-5, with TRBD2 matching over 7 bases. V gave up 4 bases and J gave up 4 bases; unmatched junction bases: 15. This CDR3 region has 17 residues. CDR1 SEHNR and CDR2 FQNEAQ come from the germline V gene (reference sequence).

The chain is built from TRBV25-1 and TRBJ1-1; no clear D gene. Trimming pared 3 bases from V and 4 bases from J, leaving 9 bases between. The CDR3 length is 13 residues. Germline V gene data show CDR1 as MGHDK and CDR2 as SYGVNS. The DNA for the CDR3 is TGTGCCAGCAGTGATCCCCCCAGCACTGAAGCTTTCTTT. Translating gives CASSDPPSTEAFF.

The chain combines TRBV6-5 with TRBJ2-7; D perhaps matches TRBD2 (5 bases). V was shortened by 0 bases and J by 2 bases, with 11 bases between the two germline ends. CDR3 size: 15 residues. In germline, CDR1 is MNHEY, CDR2 SVGAGI. CDR3 protein: CASSYSSGNPYEQYF. The CDR3 DNA follows: TGTGCCAGCAGTTACTCGAGCGGTAACCCCTACGAGCAGTACTTC.

This chain links TRBV2 with TRBJ2-1, with a tentative D call TRBD2 (5 bases). Germline lookup yields CDR1 SNHLY and CDR2 FYNNEI. The ends were cut back, 8 bases at V and 0 bases at J, with 29 bases in the middle. CDR3 size: 20 residues. DNA for the CDR3: TGTGCCAGCCCGAACCCAAAGGGAGCCCCCCCGTGTATCTCCTACAATGAGCAGTTCTTC. This encodes CASPNPKGAPPCISYNEQFF.

This clone was seen more than once but under ten times. This sequence joins TRBV7-9 and TRBJ2-7, with 7 positions matching TRBD1. The CDR3 has 17 amino acids. V dropped 5 bases and J dropped 2; count of bases not matched to a gene: 15. Germline V CDR1 and CDR2: SEHNR, FQNEAQ (reference sequence). As DNA, the CDR3 is TGTGCCAGCAGCCCCTATACCGGGACAGTCCTTACCTACGAGCAGTACTTC. Translation gives CASSPYTGTVLTYEQYF. Full variable domain (remainder filled in from reference TRBV7-9 and TRBJ2-7): DTGVSQNPRHKITKRGQNVTFRCDPISEHNRLYWYRQTLGQGPEFLTYFQNEAQLEKSRLLSDRFSAERPKGSFSTLEIQRTEQGDSAMYLCASSPYTGTVLTYEQYFGPGTRLTVT.